This T cell receptor beta chain emerged from a study of T cell clones after liver transplantation. At the level of the study: Tolerance: complete withdrawal held at least one year, liver enzymes staying within twice normal.

Assay used: immunoSEQ multiplex PCR; TCRdb lists only in-frame clones, some missing. The repertoire holds 98,000 or so clones, with around 86% as singletons. The V gene's germline CDR1 is SGHAT and CDR2 FQNNGV. The V gene lost 5 bases and the J gene lost 4 bases, with 17 bases spanning the gap. This CDR3 has 15 residues. V gene TRBV11-2 combines with J gene TRBJ1-2; tentative D call: TRBD1 (5 bases). This TCR came from a human donor who received a liver transplant. The material was CD4+ T cells from blood, obtained before liver transplant. The CDR3 spells CASSTQAQTAYGYTF. The CDR3 DNA sequence: TGTGCCAGCAGCACTCAGGCCCAGACAGCCTATGGCTACACCTTC.